This T cell receptor (beta chain) was found in a study of blood T cell repertoires in COVID-19. Libraries were prepared by immunoSEQ multiplex PCR; TCRdb keeps only in-frame clonotypes and omits some of them. The sample has 50,000 to 65,000 clones, roughly 84% seen once. This clone has more than one count but fewer than ten. The V end was cut by 3 bases, the J end by 0 bases, with 16 bases between. Germline V gives CDR1 DFQATT, CDR2 SNEGSKA (reference sequence). The CDR3 covers 16 residues. Sequencing was done on a sample of peripheral blood. This chain joins TRBV20-1 and TRBJ2-3, with D perhaps matching TRBD2 (6 bases). The sequence derives from a man aged 60-69 years with COVID-19, enrolled during active disease. The CDR3 region is CSASPGTSSSTDTQYF. In DNA, the CDR3 is TGCAGTGCTAGTCCTGGGACTTCTAGTAGCACAGATACGCAGTATTTT.